The next 20 T cell receptor beta chains were all read from a single sample in a study of graft-versus-host responses after intestinal transplantation. TCRdb's copy holds only in-frame clones and misses some; the assay was immunoSEQ multiplex PCR. The table shows approximately 78,000 clones, with about nine tenths occurring only once. No antigen has been assigned to these receptors. The starting material was unstimulated CD8+ T cells sorted from spleen or lymph node cells, obtained before transplant. The receptors derive from a human donor who was the organ donor for an intestinal transplant.

This clone was recorded once. The chain couples TRBV10-3 to TRBJ2-2; D ambiguous. The V gene's germline CDR1 is ENHRY and CDR2 SYGVKD. This CDR3 has 15 amino acids. V was trimmed by 3 bases and J by 4 bases, leaving 12 bases between them. In nucleotides, the CDR3 is TGTGCCATCAGTGATATGTCTCGGACCACCGGGGAGCTGTTTTTT. Protein: CAISDMSRTTGELFF.

CDR3 in amino acids: CASSGQEAFF. Here the CDR3 DNA reads TGTGCCAGTTCTGGACAGGAAGCTTTCTTT. The chain uses TRBV19 and TRBJ1-1, with D perhaps TRBD1 (6 bases). The germline V gene has CDR1 LNHDA and CDR2 SQIVND (reference sequence). The germline V and J ends were trimmed by 8 bases and 8 bases, with 9 bases remaining between them. The CDR3 extends over 10 amino acids.

V gene TRBV27 combines with J gene TRBJ1-5, with D hard to call. The CDR3 runs 13 residues. V gave up 0 bases and J gave up 2 bases, with 2 bases separating them. CDR1 MNHEY and CDR2 SMNVEV come from the germline V gene (reference sequence). CDR3 in DNA: TGTGCCAGCAGTTTATCGGGCAATCAGCCCCAGCATTTT. This codes for CASSLSGNQPQHF.

The chain combines TRBV4-2 with TRBJ1-1; D may be TRBD1 (6 bases). This CDR3 has 16 amino acids. V was shortened by 5 bases and J by 1 base, with 17 bases between the two germline ends. Per the germline V gene, CDR1 is LGHNA and CDR2 is YNFKEQ. The CDR3 DNA reads as TGTGCCAGCAGCGACTTGACCAGGGGCACGAACACTGAAGCTTTCTTT. Encoded protein: CASSDLTRGTNTEAFF.

J is TRBJ2-5 and V is TRBV28; D unclear. From germline, CDR1 is MDHEN and CDR2 SYDVKM. Trimming cost V 6 bases and J 2 bases, with 19 bases left between them. The CDR3 is made up of 16 amino acids. CDR3 sequence: CASRLRAESLQETQYF. As DNA, the CDR3 is TGTGCCAGCAGATTAAGGGCCGAGAGCCTTCAAGAGACCCAGTACTTC.

This chain links TRBV20-1 with TRBJ1-2; the D is unclear. CDR3 length equals 11 residues. Germline CDR1 reads DFQATT; CDR2 reads SNEGSKA (reference sequence). Here the CDR3 DNA reads TGCAGGGCAGCAGAAGACTATGGCTACACCTTC. Encoded protein: CRAAEDYGYTF.

The DNA for the CDR3 is TGTGCCAGCAGTGAAACAGGACCCTACGAGCAGTACTTC. Amino acids: CASSETGPYEQYF. The chain couples TRBV6-5 to TRBJ2-7, with D perhaps matching TRBD1 (5 bases). Germline V CDR1 and CDR2: MNHEY, SVGAGI. The CDR3 covers 13 residues. V shed 5 bases and J shed 2 bases, with 10 bases lying between them.

This clone was observed a single time. V is TRBV4-1 and J is TRBJ2-1; possibly TRBD1 for D (5 bases). CDR1 and CDR2 (germline): MGHRA, YSYEKL. The germline V and J ends were trimmed by 4 bases and 3 bases, with 16 bases remaining between them. The CDR3 sequence is 16 residues long. CDR3 region: CASSPWGISSYNEQFF. Here the CDR3 DNA reads TGCGCCAGCAGCCCCTGGGGCATTTCTAGCTACAATGAGCAGTTCTTC.

This chain connects TRBV5-1 to TRBJ2-3, with TRBD1 matching 7 bases. The CDR3 contains 12 residues. V lost 3 bases and J lost 14; bases outside the gene matches: 9. The germline gives CDR1 SGHRS, CDR2 YFSETQ. The CDR3 DNA follows: TGCGCCAGCAGCTCGGGACAGAAGCTCTTGTATTTT. This encodes CASSSGQKLLYF.

The chain couples TRBV27 to TRBJ2-3; 7 bases fit TRBD2. This CDR3 is built from 15 residues. Losses at the gene ends were 5 bases for V and 0 bases for J; bases not matched to a gene: 5. The germline V gene encodes CDR1 MNHEY and CDR2 SMNVEV (reference sequence). CDR3 bases: TGTGCCAGCAGTAAAGGGACTATAAGCACAGATACGCAGTATTTT. It specifies CASSKGTISTDTQYF.

This clone was observed once. This sequence joins TRBV6-5 and TRBJ2-7; D call uncertain. The CDR3 extends over 13 amino acids. V lost 5 bases and J lost 6, with 14 bases in between. Germline CDR1 is MNHEY and CDR2 is SVGAGI. The CDR3 nucleotides read TGTGCCAGCAGTGAAGGATCTCCAGCCGAGCAGTACTTC. This sequence encodes CASSEGSPAEQYF.

The rearrangement uses TRBV9 and TRBJ1-3, with D possibly matching TRBD1 (6 bases). This CDR3 contains 15 residues. Trimming removed 4 bases at V and 4 bases at J, with 15 bases between. CDR1 is SGDLS and CDR2 is YYNGEE in the germline V gene. CDR3 bases: TGTGCCAGCAGCATAGGGGGGTCGGCGGGAAACACCATATATTTT. This gives the protein CASSIGGSAGNTIYF.

This clone was seen once. The V call is TRBV5-6, the J call TRBJ1-2, with a weak D call TRBD1 (5 bases). The CDR3 contains 15 residues. CDR1 and CDR2 from the germline V gene are SGHDT and YYEEEE. V was pared by 0 bases and J by 5 bases, with 14 bases between. The CDR3 sequence is CASSLVPTGLYGYTF. DNA for the CDR3: TGTGCCAGCAGCTTGGTCCCCACAGGACTATATGGCTACACCTTC. The full variable domain, with the rest looked up from reference TRBV5-6 and TRBJ1-2, is DAGVTQSPTHLIKTRGQQVTLRCSPKSGHDTVSWYQQALGQGPQFIFQYYEEEERQRGNFPDRFSGHQFPNYSSELNVNALLLGDSALYLCASSLVPTGLYGYTFGSGTRLTVV.

The rearrangement uses TRBV29-1 and TRBJ1-2; 9 nucleotides match TRBD1. There are 14 residues in the CDR3. Germline CDR1 reads SQVTM; CDR2 reads ANQGSEA. V lost 7 bases and J lost 4; bases outside the gene matches: 10. Here the CDR3 reads CSAWTGELGYGYTF. The CDR3, as DNA: TGCAGCGCATGGACAGGGGAGTTGGGCTATGGCTACACCTTC. The full variable domain, completed using reference TRBV29-1 and TRBJ1-2, is SAVISQKPSRDICQRGTSLTIQCQVDSQVTMMFWYRQQPGQSLTLIATANQGSEATYESGFVIDKFPISRPNLTFSTLTVSNMSPEDSSIYLCSAWTGELGYGYTFGSGTRLTVV.

The chain has TRBV30 and TRBJ2-7; a weak D match, TRBD1 (6 bases). The CDR3 is 13 residues long. Germline CDR1 reads GTSNPN; CDR2 reads SVGIG (reference sequence). V gave up 3 bases and J gave up 0 bases, with 9 bases separating them. DNA of the CDR3: TGTGCCTGGAGGCCGGGACACTCCTACGAGCAGTACTTC. As protein: CAWRPGHSYEQYF.

This clone was seen only once. The chain couples TRBV7-3 to TRBJ2-1, with 11 bases lining up with TRBD2. J lost 4 bases, V lost 3 bases, and 11 bases had no gene match. Germline CDR1 is SGHTA and CDR2 is FQGTGA. This CDR3 has 18 residues. CDR3 bases: TGTGCCAGCAGCTTCCCTAGCGGGGGGCGACAGGATTACAATGAGCAGTTCTTC. Translating gives CASSFPSGGRQDYNEQFF.

Points on this clone: This CDR3 is also generated by other DNA sequences in the sample. The chain is built from TRBV7-9 and TRBJ1-5; D call uncertain. The ends were cut back, 2 bases at V and 5 bases at J, with 7 bases in the middle. Germline lookup yields CDR1 SEHNR and CDR2 FQNEAQ (reference sequence). The CDR3 contains 13 residues. The DNA of the CDR3 is TGTGCCAGCAGCTTAAGCGACTATCAGCCCCAGCATTTT. It yields the protein CASSLSDYQPQHF.

The chain has TRBV27 and TRBJ1-2; D perhaps matches TRBD1 (5 bases). Germline V CDR1 and CDR2: MNHEY, SMNVEV (reference sequence). The CDR3 has 14 amino acids. The V gene lost 0 bases and the J gene lost 6 bases, with 11 bases spanning the gap. CDR3 sequence: CASSLSTWGHGYTF. As DNA, the CDR3 is TGTGCCAGCAGTTTATCCACATGGGGCCATGGCTACACCTTC.

V is TRBV28 and J is TRBJ2-3, with D maybe TRBD1 (5 bases). The CDR3 has 14 amino acids. The germline gives CDR1 MDHEN, CDR2 SYDVKM. Trimming stripped 2 bases from V and 1 base from J, with 7 bases between. DNA for the CDR3: TGTGCCAGCAGTTTAGGCAGGGGCACAGATACGCAGTATTTT. Translation gives CASSLGRGTDTQYF.

The rearrangement links TRBV7-8 to TRBJ1-5; the match to TRBD1 covers 7 bases. The CDR3 contains 16 residues. V dropped 1 base and J dropped 4; count of bases not matched to a gene: 7. CDR1 and CDR2 from the germline V gene are SGHVS and FQNEAQ. In DNA form, the CDR3 reads TGTGCCAGCAGCTTAGAGAGTCAGGGGGGTAATCAGCCCCAGCATTTT. Translation: CASSLESQGGNQPQHF.